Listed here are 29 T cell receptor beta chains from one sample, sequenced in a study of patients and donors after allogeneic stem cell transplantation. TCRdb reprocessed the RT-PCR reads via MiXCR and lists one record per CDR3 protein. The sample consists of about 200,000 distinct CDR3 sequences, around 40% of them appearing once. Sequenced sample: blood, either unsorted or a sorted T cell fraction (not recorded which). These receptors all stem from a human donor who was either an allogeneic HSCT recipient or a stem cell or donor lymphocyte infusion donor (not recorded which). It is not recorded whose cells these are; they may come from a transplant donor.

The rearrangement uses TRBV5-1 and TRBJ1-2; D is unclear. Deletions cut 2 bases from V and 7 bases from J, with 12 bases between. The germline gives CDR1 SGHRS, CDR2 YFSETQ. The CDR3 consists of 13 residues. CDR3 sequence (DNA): TGCGCCAGCAGCTTCTCTCCCCAGGTTGGCTACACCTTC. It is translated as CASSFSPQVGYTF.

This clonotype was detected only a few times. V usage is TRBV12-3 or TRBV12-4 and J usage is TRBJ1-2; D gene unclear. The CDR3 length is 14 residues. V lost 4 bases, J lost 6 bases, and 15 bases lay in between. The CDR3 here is CASSSGSSEDGYTF. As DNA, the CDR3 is TGTGCCAGCAGTTCCGGGTCCTCCGAGGATGGCTACACCTTC.

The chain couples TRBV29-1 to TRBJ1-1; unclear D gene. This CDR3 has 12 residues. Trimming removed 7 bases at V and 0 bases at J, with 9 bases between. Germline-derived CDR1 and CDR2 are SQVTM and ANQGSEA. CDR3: CSAGRLNTEAFF. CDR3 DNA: TGCAGCGCCGGACGGCTGAACACTGAAGCTTTCTTT.

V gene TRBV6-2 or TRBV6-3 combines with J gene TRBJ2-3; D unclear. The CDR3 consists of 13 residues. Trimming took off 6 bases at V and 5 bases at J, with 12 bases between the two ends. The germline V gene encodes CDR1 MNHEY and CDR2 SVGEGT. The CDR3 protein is CASSLGPKDTQYF. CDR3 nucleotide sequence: TGTGCCAGCAGCCTCGGTCCCAAAGATACGCAGTATTTT.

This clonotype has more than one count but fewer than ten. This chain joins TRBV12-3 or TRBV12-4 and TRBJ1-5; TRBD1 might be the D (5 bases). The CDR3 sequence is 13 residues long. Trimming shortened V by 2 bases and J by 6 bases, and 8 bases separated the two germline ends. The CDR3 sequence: CASSLIGVQPQHF. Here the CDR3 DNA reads TGTGCCAGCAGTTTAATAGGGGTTCAGCCCCAGCATTTT.

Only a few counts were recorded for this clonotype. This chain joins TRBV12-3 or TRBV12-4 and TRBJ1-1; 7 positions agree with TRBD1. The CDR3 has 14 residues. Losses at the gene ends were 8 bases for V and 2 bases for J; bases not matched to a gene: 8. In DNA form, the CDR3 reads TGTGCCAGCCAATCGACAGGGATAAACACTGAAGCTTTCTTT. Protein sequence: CASQSTGINTEAFF.

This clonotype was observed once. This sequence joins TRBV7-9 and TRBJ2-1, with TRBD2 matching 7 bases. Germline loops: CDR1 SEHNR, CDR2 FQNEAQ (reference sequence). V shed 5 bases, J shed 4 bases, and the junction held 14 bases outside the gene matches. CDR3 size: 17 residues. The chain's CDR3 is CASSPTLGRGRYNEQFF. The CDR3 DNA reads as TGTGCCAGCAGCCCGACCCTAGGGCGGGGGAGATACAATGAGCAGTTCTTC.

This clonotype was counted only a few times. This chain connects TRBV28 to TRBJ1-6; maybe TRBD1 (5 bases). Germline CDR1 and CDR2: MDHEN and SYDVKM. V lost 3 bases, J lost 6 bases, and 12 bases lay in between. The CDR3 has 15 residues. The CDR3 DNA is TGTGCCAGCAGTTTCGGGACTATCGGTAATTCACCCCTCCACTTT. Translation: CASSFGTIGNSPLHF.

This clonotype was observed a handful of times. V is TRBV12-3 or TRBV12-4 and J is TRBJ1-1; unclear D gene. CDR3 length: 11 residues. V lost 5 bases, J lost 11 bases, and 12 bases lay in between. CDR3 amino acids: CASSRGVLAFF. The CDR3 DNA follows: TGTGCCAGCAGTCGAGGAGTTTTGGCTTTCTTT.

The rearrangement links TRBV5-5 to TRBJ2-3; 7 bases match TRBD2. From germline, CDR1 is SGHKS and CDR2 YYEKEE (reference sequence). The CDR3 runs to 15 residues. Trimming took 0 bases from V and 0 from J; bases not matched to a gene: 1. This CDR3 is CASSLGRGSTDTQYF. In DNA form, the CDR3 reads TGTGCCAGCAGCTTGGGGCGGGGGAGCACAGATACGCAGTATTTT.

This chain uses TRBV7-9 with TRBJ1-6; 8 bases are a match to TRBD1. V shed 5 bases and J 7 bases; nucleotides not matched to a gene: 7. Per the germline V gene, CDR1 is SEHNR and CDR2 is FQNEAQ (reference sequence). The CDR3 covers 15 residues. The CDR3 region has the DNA TGTGCCAGCAGCCTGAGGGACAGGCGCAATTCACCCCTCCACTTT. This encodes CASSLRDRRNSPLHF.

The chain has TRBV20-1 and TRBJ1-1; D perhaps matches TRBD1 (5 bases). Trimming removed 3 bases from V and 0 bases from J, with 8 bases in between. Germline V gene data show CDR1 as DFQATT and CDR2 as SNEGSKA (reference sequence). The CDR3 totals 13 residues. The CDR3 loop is CSARGRMNTEAFF. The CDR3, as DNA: TGCAGTGCTAGGGGGCGGATGAACACTGAAGCTTTCTTT.

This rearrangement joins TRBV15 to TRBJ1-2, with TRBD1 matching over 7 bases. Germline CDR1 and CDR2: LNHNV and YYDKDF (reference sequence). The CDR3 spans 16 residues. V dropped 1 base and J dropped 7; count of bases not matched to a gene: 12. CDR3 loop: CATSRVPTDRTLGYTF. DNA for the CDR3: TGTGCCACCAGCAGAGTCCCCACGGACAGGACCCTTGGCTACACCTTC.

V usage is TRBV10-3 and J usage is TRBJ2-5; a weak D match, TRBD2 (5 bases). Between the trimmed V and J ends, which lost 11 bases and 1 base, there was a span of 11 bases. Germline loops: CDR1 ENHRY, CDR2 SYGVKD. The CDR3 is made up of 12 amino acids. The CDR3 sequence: CALGGPQETQYF. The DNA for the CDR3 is TGTGCCCTAGGAGGCCCCCAAGAGACCCAGTACTTC.

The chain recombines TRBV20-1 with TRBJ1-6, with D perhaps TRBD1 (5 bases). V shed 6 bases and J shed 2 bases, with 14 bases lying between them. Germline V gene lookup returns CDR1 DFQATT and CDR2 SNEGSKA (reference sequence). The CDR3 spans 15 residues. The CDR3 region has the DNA TGCAGTGCCACGACAGCAGGAACCTATAATTCACCCCTCCACTTT. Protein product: CSATTAGTYNSPLHF.

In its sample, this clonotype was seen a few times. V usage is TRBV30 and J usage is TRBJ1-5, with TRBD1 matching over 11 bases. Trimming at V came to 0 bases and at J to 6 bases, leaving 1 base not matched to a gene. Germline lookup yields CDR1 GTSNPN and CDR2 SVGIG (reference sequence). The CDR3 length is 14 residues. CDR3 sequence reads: CAWSVGQGGQPQHF. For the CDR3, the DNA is TGTGCCTGGAGTGTGGGACAGGGGGGTCAGCCCCAGCATTTT.

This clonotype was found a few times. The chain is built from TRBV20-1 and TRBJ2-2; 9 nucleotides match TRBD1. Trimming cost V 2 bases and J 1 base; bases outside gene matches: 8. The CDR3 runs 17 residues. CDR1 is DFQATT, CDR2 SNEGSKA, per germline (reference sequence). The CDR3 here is CSARSATGGENTGELFF. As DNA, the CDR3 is TGCAGTGCTAGATCCGCAACAGGGGGCGAGAACACCGGGGAGCTGTTTTTT.

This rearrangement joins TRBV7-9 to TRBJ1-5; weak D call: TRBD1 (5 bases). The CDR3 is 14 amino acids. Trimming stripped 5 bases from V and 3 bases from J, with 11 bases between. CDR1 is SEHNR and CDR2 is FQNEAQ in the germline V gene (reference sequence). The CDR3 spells CASSKGLFNQPQHF. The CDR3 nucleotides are TGTGCCAGCAGCAAGGGACTGTTCAATCAGCCCCAGCATTTT.

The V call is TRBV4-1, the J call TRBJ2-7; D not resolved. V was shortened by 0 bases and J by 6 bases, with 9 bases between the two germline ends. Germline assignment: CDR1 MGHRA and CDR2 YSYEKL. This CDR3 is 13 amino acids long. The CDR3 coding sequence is TGCGCCAGCAGCCAAGAACGGTATCTCGAGCAGTACTTC. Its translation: CASSQERYLEQYF.

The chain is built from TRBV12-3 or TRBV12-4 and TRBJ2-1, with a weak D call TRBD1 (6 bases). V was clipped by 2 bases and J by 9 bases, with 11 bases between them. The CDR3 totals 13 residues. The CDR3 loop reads CASSLYRVVEQFF. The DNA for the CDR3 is TGTGCCAGCAGTTTATACAGGGTAGTTGAGCAGTTCTTC.

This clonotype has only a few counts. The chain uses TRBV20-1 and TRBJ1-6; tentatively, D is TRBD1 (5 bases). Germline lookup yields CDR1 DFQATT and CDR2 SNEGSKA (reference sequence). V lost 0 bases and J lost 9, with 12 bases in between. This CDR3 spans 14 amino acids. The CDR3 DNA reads TGCAGTGCTAGAGATCGGGGGGGACGTTCACCCCTCCACTTT. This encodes CSARDRGGRSPLHF.

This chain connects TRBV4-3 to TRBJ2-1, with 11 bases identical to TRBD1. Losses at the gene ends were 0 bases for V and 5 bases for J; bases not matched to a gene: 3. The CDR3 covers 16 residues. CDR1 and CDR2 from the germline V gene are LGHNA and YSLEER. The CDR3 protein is CASSQDLGQGDNEQFF. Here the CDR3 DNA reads TGCGCCAGCAGCCAAGATTTGGGACAGGGGGACAATGAGCAGTTCTTC.

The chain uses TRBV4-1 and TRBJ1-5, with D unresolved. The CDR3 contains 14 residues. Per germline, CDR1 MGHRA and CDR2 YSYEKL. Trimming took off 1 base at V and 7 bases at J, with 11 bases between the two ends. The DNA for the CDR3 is TGCGCCAGCAGCCAAGCCCCGACGGGGCAGCCCCAGCATTTT. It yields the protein CASSQAPTGQPQHF.

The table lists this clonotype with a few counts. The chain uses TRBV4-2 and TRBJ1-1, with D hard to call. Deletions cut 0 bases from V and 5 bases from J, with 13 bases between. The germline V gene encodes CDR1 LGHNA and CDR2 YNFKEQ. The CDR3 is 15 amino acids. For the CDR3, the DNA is TGTGCCAGCAGCCAAGATACATCTGGCGGGACTGAAGCTTTCTTT. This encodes CASSQDTSGGTEAFF.

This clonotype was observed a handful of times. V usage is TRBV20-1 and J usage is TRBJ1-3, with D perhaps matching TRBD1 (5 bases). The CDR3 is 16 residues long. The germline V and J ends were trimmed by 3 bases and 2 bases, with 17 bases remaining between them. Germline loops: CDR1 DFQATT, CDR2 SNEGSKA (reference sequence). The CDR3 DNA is TGCAGTGCTAGGAAGGGGCAGGGTTCGGCTGGAAACACCATATATTTT. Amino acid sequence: CSARKGQGSAGNTIYF.

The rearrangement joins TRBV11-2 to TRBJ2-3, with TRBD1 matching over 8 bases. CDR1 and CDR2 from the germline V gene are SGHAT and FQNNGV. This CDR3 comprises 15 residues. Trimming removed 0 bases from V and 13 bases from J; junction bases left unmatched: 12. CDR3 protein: CASSLDQAGGTVKYF. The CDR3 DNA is TGTGCCAGCAGCTTAGATCAAGCAGGGGGCACCGTTAAGTATTTT.

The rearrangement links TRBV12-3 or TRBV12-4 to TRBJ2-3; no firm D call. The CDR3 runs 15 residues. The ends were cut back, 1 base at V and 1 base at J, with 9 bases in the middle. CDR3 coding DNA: TGTGCCAGCAGTTTAGATCGGGCCCGCACAGATACGCAGTATTTT. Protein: CASSLDRARTDTQYF.

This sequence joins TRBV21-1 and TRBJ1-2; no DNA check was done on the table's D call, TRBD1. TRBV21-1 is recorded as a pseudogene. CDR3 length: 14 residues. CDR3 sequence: CASSKTSGRAGYTF. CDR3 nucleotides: TGTGCCAGCAGCAAAACCTCGGGACGGGCTGGCTACACCTTC.

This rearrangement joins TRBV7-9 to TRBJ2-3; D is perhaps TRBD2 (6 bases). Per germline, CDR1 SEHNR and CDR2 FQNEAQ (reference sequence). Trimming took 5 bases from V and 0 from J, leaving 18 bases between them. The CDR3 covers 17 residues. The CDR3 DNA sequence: TGTGCCAGCAGCAACCGACTGTCTAGCGCTAGCACAGATACGCAGTATTTT. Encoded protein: CASSNRLSSASTDTQYF.